Listed below are T cell receptor beta chains from one sample, sequenced in a study of T cell repertoires in cytomegalovirus infection. TCRdb passed the reads through MiXCR, listing each CDR3 protein once. Among fewer than 200,000 distinct CDR3 sequences listed, under 25% were seen once. The sample comprised PBMCs. The receptors shown here come from a human donor in good health (CMV status not recorded). Some clones in this sample may be carry-over from other donors' samples. Both conserved end residues are part of each CDR3. The D gene is left open where the match is weak. Some rows mark clone size as missing; the rest say once, few, many or name a class of expanded clone.

v_call: TRBV14; d_call: .; clone_size: .; j_call: TRBJ2-5; cdr3_nt: TGTGCCAGCAGCGCCTTTAAGGAAGGGGAAGAGACCCAGTACTTC; cdr3_aa: CASSAFKEGEETQYF
v_call: TRBV7-2; d_call: TRBD1; clone_size: many; j_call: TRBJ1-1; cdr3_nt: TGTGCCAGCAGCGCAAGACAGGGGGGCACTGAAGCTTTCTTT; cdr3_aa: CASSARQGGTEAFF
v_call: TRBV14; d_call: .; clone_size: few; j_call: TRBJ1-1; cdr3_nt: TGTGCCAGCACCCTAGGGGGATCTGGCACTGAAGCTTTCTTT; cdr3_aa: CASTLGGSGTEAFF
v_call: TRBV2; d_call: TRBD1; clone_size: many; j_call: TRBJ2-1; cdr3_nt: TGTGCCAGCAGTCTGCGACAGGGTTCCTACAATGAGCAGTTCTTC; cdr3_aa: CASSLRQGSYNEQFF
v_call: TRBV7-2; d_call: .; clone_size: many; j_call: TRBJ1-6; cdr3_nt: TGTGCCAGCAGCATAGGTAGAGGGTCGTCGAATTCACCCCTCCACTTT; cdr3_aa: CASSIGRGSSNSPLHF
v_call: TRBV6-2/TRBV6-3; d_call: .; clone_size: many; j_call: TRBJ1-2; cdr3_nt: TGTGCCAGCAGCTCGGACGGAAACTATGGCTACACCTTC; cdr3_aa: CASSSDGNYGYTF
v_call: TRBV4-1; d_call: .; clone_size: few; j_call: TRBJ2-5; cdr3_nt: TGCGCCAGCAGCCAAGTGGTCTTTCTGGAGACCCAGTACTTC; cdr3_aa: CASSQVVFLETQYF
v_call: TRBV28; d_call: TRBD1; clone_size: .; j_call: TRBJ1-2; cdr3_nt: TGTGCCAGCAGTCCCACCCGTTTCGGGACAGAGAACTATGGCTACACCTTC; cdr3_aa: CASSPTRFGTENYGYTF
v_call: TRBV6-1; d_call: .; clone_size: few; j_call: TRBJ1-6; cdr3_nt: TGTGCCAGCAGCCAGAAATCTTCGCCGCTCGTTTCACCCCTCCACTTT; cdr3_aa: CASSQKSSPLVSPLHF
v_call: TRBV30; d_call: .; clone_size: .; j_call: TRBJ2-7; cdr3_nt: TGTGCCTGGAGTACGGGTCTCGAGCAGTACTTC; cdr3_aa: CAWSTGLEQYF
v_call: TRBV11-3; d_call: .; clone_size: .; j_call: TRBJ2-7; cdr3_nt: TGTGCCATCTCACGCGGAGGGGCCTACGAGCAGTACTTC; cdr3_aa: CAISRGGAYEQYF